Listed below are T cell receptor beta chains from one sample, sequenced in a study of blood T cell repertoires in COVID-19. Some clones are missing from TCRdb's copy, which holds only in-frame ones; the method was immunoSEQ multiplex PCR. The top ten clones hold 1.5% to 2% of a sample with about 250,000 clones, 86% of them seen once. Sequenced sample: peripheral blood. These receptors were obtained from an older woman who had recovered from COVID-19. Each CDR3 is given with its conserved first and last residue. The order of the fields is D gene, J gene, clone size, V gene, CDR3 DNA, CDR3 protein. The D gene is left open where the match is weak. Clone sizes are given selectively: once, few, many, or a class where the clone is expanded.

d_gene: -
j_gene: TRBJ1-4
abundance: -
v_gene: TRBV5-1
CDR3nt: TGCGCCAGCAGCTTGAAGGGCGTCCCGGCGGGGTATGGGGCTAATGAAAAACTGTTTTTT
CDR3aa: CASSLKGVPAGYGANEKLFF

d_gene: -
j_gene: TRBJ1-6
abundance: -
v_gene: TRBV28
CDR3nt: TGTGCCAGCAGCGACACAGGGATAGGGAATTCACCCCTCCACTTT
CDR3aa: CASSDTGIGNSPLHF

d_gene: -
j_gene: TRBJ1-6
abundance: -
v_gene: TRBV6-1
CDR3nt: TGTGCCAGCAGTGAATCCCCGGGGGGATATAATTCACCCCTCCACTTT
CDR3aa: CASSESPGGYNSPLHF

d_gene: -
j_gene: TRBJ2-5
abundance: -
v_gene: TRBV28
CDR3nt: TGTGCCAGCACCCCGACAGGCCAAGAGACCCAGTACTTC
CDR3aa: CASTPTGQETQYF

d_gene: TRBD1
j_gene: TRBJ1-1
abundance: -
v_gene: TRBV18
CDR3nt: TGTGCCAGCTCAGGACAGGGGGCGAATCTAGGCACTGAAGCTTTCTTT
CDR3aa: CASSGQGANLGTEAFF

d_gene: -
j_gene: TRBJ1-3
abundance: -
v_gene: TRBV23-1
CDR3nt: TGCGCCAGCAGCTCCCTCAAAGGACGGGCAGGGTCTGGAAACACCATATATTTT
CDR3aa: CASSSLKGRAGSGNTIYF

d_gene: -
j_gene: TRBJ2-7
abundance: -
v_gene: TRBV4-1
CDR3nt: TGCGCCAGCAGCCAAGAGAATCCAGGGGCCTACGAGCAGTACTTC
CDR3aa: CASSQENPGAYEQYF

d_gene: -
j_gene: TRBJ1-1
abundance: -
v_gene: TRBV18
CDR3nt: TGTGCCAGCTCACCACCGTTTTCGGCGAGTAGCCTGGGAGCTTTCTTT
CDR3aa: CASSPPFSASSLGAFF

d_gene: -
j_gene: TRBJ1-6
abundance: -
v_gene: TRBV5-3
CDR3nt: TGTGCCAGAAGCTTGTGCGGAACTAATTCACCCCTCCACTTT
CDR3aa: CARSLCGTNSPLHF

d_gene: TRBD2
j_gene: TRBJ2-2
abundance: -
v_gene: TRBV7-2
CDR3nt: TGTGCCAGCAGCTTTACTAGCGGGGGGGGCCCGAGCACCGGGGAGCTGTTTTTT
CDR3aa: CASSFTSGGGPSTGELFF

d_gene: -
j_gene: TRBJ1-2
abundance: -
v_gene: TRBV6-5
CDR3nt: TGTGCCAGCAGTCCCCCGGGAGGTGGCTACACCTTC
CDR3aa: CASSPPGGGYTF

d_gene: -
j_gene: TRBJ1-2
abundance: -
v_gene: TRBV27
CDR3nt: TGTGCCAGCAGTTTCGCAGGGAACTATGGCTACACCTTC
CDR3aa: CASSFAGNYGYTF

d_gene: -
j_gene: TRBJ2-5
abundance: -
v_gene: TRBV5-5
CDR3nt: TGTGCCAGCAGCTTTAGGGGGACCCAGTACTTC
CDR3aa: CASSFRGTQYF

d_gene: -
j_gene: TRBJ2-2
abundance: -
v_gene: TRBV10-3
CDR3nt: TGTGCCATCATGAATTATGAGGGACATCGGCTGTTTTTT
CDR3aa: CAIMNYEGHRLFF

d_gene: -
j_gene: TRBJ1-6
abundance: -
v_gene: TRBV6-1
CDR3nt: TGTGCCAGCAGTCTTGAACAACATTCACCCCTCCACTTT
CDR3aa: CASSLEQHSPLHF

d_gene: TRBD1
j_gene: TRBJ1-6
abundance: -
v_gene: TRBV2
CDR3nt: TGTGCCAGCACCCCCAGGCGGGACAGGGGTTCACCCCTCCACTTT
CDR3aa: CASTPRRDRGSPLHF

d_gene: -
j_gene: TRBJ2-3
abundance: -
v_gene: TRBV6-2/TRBV6-3
CDR3nt: TGTGCCAGCAGTTGGGATTTGGGGGGGGGCAGTTGGACAGATACGCAGTATTTT
CDR3aa: CASSWDLGGGSWTDTQYF

d_gene: -
j_gene: TRBJ2-7
abundance: -
v_gene: TRBV11-2
CDR3nt: TGTGCCAGCAGCTTAGTTAGGAGCTCCTACGAGCAGTACTTC
CDR3aa: CASSLVRSSYEQYF

d_gene: -
j_gene: TRBJ1-5
abundance: -
v_gene: TRBV6-5
CDR3nt: TGTGCCAGCAGTTACTCGTGGAGGGATCAGCCCCAGCATTTT
CDR3aa: CASSYSWRDQPQHF

d_gene: -
j_gene: TRBJ2-5
abundance: -
v_gene: TRBV19
CDR3nt: TGTGCCAGTAGTATGGGGACTGGACCGTGGCAGACCCAGTACTTC
CDR3aa: CASSMGTGPWQTQYF

d_gene: -
j_gene: TRBJ2-2
abundance: once
v_gene: TRBV28
CDR3nt: TGTGCCAGCAGTTCCAGTTTGGGGGAGCTGTTTTTT
CDR3aa: CASSSSLGELFF

d_gene: -
j_gene: TRBJ1-1
abundance: -
v_gene: TRBV3-1/TRBV3-2
CDR3nt: TGTGCCAGCAGCCAAGATCCGGGACTCCGGAACACTGAAGCTTTCTTT
CDR3aa: CASSQDPGLRNTEAFF

d_gene: -
j_gene: TRBJ2-5
abundance: -
v_gene: TRBV19
CDR3nt: TGTGCCAGTAGTATGGGCGAGACCCAGTACTTC
CDR3aa: CASSMGETQYF

d_gene: TRBD2
j_gene: TRBJ2-2
abundance: -
v_gene: TRBV13
CDR3nt: TGTGCCAGCAGCCGGTTTAGGCTAGCGGTAGCGAACACCGGGGAGCTGTTTTTT
CDR3aa: CASSRFRLAVANTGELFF

d_gene: TRBD1
j_gene: TRBJ1-2
abundance: -
v_gene: TRBV12-3/TRBV12-4
CDR3nt: TGTGCCACCATGACAGGGGTCGATGGCTACACCTTC
CDR3aa: CATMTGVDGYTF

d_gene: -
j_gene: TRBJ2-7
abundance: -
v_gene: TRBV9
CDR3nt: TGTGCCAGCAGCGTCGAATCAGGGCCCTACGAGCAGTACTTC
CDR3aa: CASSVESGPYEQYF